Shown below are 25 T cell receptor beta chains from a single sample sequenced in a study of cytomegalovirus exposure and HLA in healthy donors (TCRdb year 2017). Receptors were amplified or captured by the immunoSEQ multiplex PCR assay. For the multiplex PCR, a mixture combining 60 forward primers for TCR Vbeta segments and 13 reverse primers for TCR Jbeta segments was used. TCRdb re-hosts the immuneACCESS table, in-frame sequences only. Its copies lack some clones; in the studies checked, an unresolved V gene accounts for under half of them, and the cause for the rest is not known. The sample table contains approximately 76,000 clones; only one count was recorded for roughly 60% of them. Roughly 5.6% of the sample comes from the top ten. Sequenced material: PBMCs. These TCRs come from a young man in good health and CMV-seropositive.

The V and J genes are TRBV4-2 and TRBJ1-1; D may be TRBD1 (6 bases). The germline V gene has CDR1 LGHNA and CDR2 YNFKEQ. The CDR3 is 14 residues long. V was trimmed by 1 base and J by 6 bases, leaving 12 bases between them. In nucleotides, the CDR3 is TGTGCCAGCAGCCAAGTCGGGGGGCGCTCTGAAGCTTTCTTT. This sequence encodes CASSQVGGRSEAFF.

The sample holds a few counts of this clone. The chain links TRBV2 to TRBJ1-1; 10 bases agree with TRBD1. CDR3 length: 13 residues. The V and J ends lost 4 bases and 12 bases, in that order; junction bases with no gene match: 8. The germline V gene encodes CDR1 SNHLY and CDR2 FYNNEI. DNA of the CDR3: TGTGCCAGCAGTGTAGACAGGGGGCGTAGAACTTTCTTT. The encoded protein is CASSVDRGRRTFF.

The chain uses TRBV4-1 and TRBJ2-7; 9 bases line up with TRBD1. Germline V gene sequence: CDR1 MGHRA, CDR2 YSYEKL. J was trimmed by 2 bases and V by 3 bases; bases with no gene match: 5. CDR3 length: 15 residues. In DNA, the CDR3 is TGCGCCAGCAGCCAGACAGGGGGGGGAACCTACGAGCAGTACTTC. Residues: CASSQTGGGTYEQYF.

CDR3 sequence (DNA): TGTGCCTGGAAATTACCGGGACAGGGACTCCAGGGCACTGAAGCTTTCTTT. It translates to CAWKLPGQGLQGTEAFF. The V and J genes are TRBV30 and TRBJ1-1; TRBD1 matches at 9 bases. V trimming: 4 bases; J trimming: 4 bases; junction bases outside the gene matches: 16. The CDR3 is made up of 17 amino acids. The germline CDR1 and CDR2 sequences are GTSNPN and SVGIG (reference sequence).

This clone was counted only a few times. This chain links TRBV4-1 with TRBJ1-5, with D unclear. Looked up from germline, CDR1 is MGHRA and CDR2 is YSYEKL. The CDR3 totals 17 residues. With 0 bases removed from V and 3 bases from J, the gap between germline ends came to 15 bases. CDR3 sequence reads: CASSQDGGQNYNQPQHF. In DNA form, the CDR3 reads TGCGCCAGCAGCCAAGACGGCGGGCAAAATTACAATCAGCCCCAGCATTTT.

The chain combines TRBV19 with TRBJ2-7, with a tentative D call TRBD2 (5 bases). Per germline, CDR1 LNHDA and CDR2 SQIVND (reference sequence). The CDR3 runs 15 residues. V lost 3 bases and J lost 2, with 14 bases in between. CDR3 region: CASSISPGSTYEQYF. The DNA of the CDR3 is TGTGCCAGTAGTATCTCCCCGGGGTCAACCTACGAGCAGTACTTC.

This clone was picked up a small number of times. The J gene is TRBJ2-7, the V gene TRBV12-5; tentative D call: TRBD1 (5 bases). V lost 4 bases and J lost 5, with 24 bases in between. CDR3 length: 17 residues. Germline assignment: CDR1 LGHNT and CDR2 FRNRAP. The CDR3 sequence is CASGWERQPRTPHEQYF. The CDR3 coding sequence is TGTGCTAGTGGTTGGGAACGACAGCCAAGGACCCCACACGAGCAGTACTTC.

This clone has just a few counts. V is TRBV11-1 and J is TRBJ2-2, with 9 nucleotides matching TRBD1. Trimming at V came to 4 bases and at J to 6 bases, leaving 6 bases not matched to a gene. Looked up from germline, CDR1 is SGHAT and CDR2 is FQDESV (reference sequence). The CDR3 contains 15 residues. CDR3 DNA sequence: TGTGCCAGCAGCTCAACAGGGGGCTGGTCCGGGGAGCTGTTTTTT. Translated: CASSSTGGWSGELFF.

This chain uses TRBV13 with TRBJ2-1; maybe TRBD2 (5 bases). Per the germline V gene, CDR1 is PRHDT and CDR2 is FYEKMQ (reference sequence). Trimming shortened V by 5 bases and J by 0 bases, and 14 bases separated the two germline ends. This CDR3 region has 16 residues. The CDR3 DNA follows: TGTGCCAGCAGCCCGGCCCCGGGGATCTCCTACAATGAGCAGTTCTTC. Translated: CASSPAPGISYNEQFF.

The table lists this clone with a few counts. The CDR3: CASTINPGVDTQYF. The CDR3 nucleotides are TGTGCCAGTACCATTAACCCGGGGGTAGATACGCAGTATTTT. V usage is TRBV19 and J usage is TRBJ2-3; D might be TRBD2 (6 bases). V was clipped by 7 bases and J by 5 bases, with 16 bases between them. The CDR3 sequence is 14 residues long. Germline values: CDR1 LNHDA, CDR2 SQIVND (reference sequence).

The chain carries TRBV13 and TRBJ2-1; 9 bases align to TRBD2. Per the germline V gene, CDR1 is PRHDT and CDR2 is FYEKMQ (reference sequence). Unmatched junction bases numbered 4, after V lost 2 bases and J lost 5 bases. This CDR3 is 15 amino acids long. The DNA of the CDR3 is TGTGCCAGCAGCTTAAGCGGGGGGTGGGACAATGAGCAGTTCTTC. Protein product: CASSLSGGWDNEQFF.

This chain links TRBV7-9 with TRBJ1-5; weak D call: TRBD1 (5 bases). The CDR3 consists of 15 residues. Germline V gene data show CDR1 as SEHNR and CDR2 as FQNEAQ (reference sequence). V was shortened by 5 bases and J by 2 bases, with 13 bases between the two germline ends. CDR3 sequence reads: CASSPSGRGNQPQHF. The DNA for the CDR3 is TGTGCCAGCAGCCCGTCCGGCAGGGGCAATCAGCCCCAGCATTTT.

This chain links TRBV6-5 with TRBJ2-7; possible D gene TRBD1, 6 bases. CDR1 and CDR2 from the germline V gene are MNHEY and SVGAGI. V dropped 6 bases and J dropped 6 bases, with 9 bases sitting between them. This CDR3 is built from 11 residues. The CDR3 loop is CASRQGFEQYF. The DNA of the CDR3 is TGTGCCAGCAGACAGGGATTCGAGCAGTACTTC.

This chain links TRBV29-1 with TRBJ2-7, with 13 bases identical to TRBD2. Per the germline V gene, CDR1 is SQVTM and CDR2 is ANQGSEA. J gave up 3 bases and V 5 bases, and 10 bases lay outside the gene matches. The CDR3 extends over 16 amino acids. This CDR3 is CSVRLGTSGTGYEQYF. The CDR3 DNA follows: TGCAGCGTTCGTTTAGGGACTAGCGGGACGGGCTACGAGCAGTACTTC.

The CDR3 sequence: CASSDWTEQETQYF. The CDR3 DNA follows: TGTGCCAGCAGTGACTGGACTGAACAAGAGACCCAGTACTTC. The chain links TRBV2 to TRBJ2-5; a weak D match, TRBD2 (5 bases). The CDR3 sequence is 14 residues long. Between the trimmed V and J ends, which lost 3 bases and 2 bases, there was a span of 10 bases. Germline assignment: CDR1 SNHLY and CDR2 FYNNEI.

This CDR3 is CSIQVLAGVEQYF. DNA of the CDR3: TGCAGCATACAGGTTTTAGCGGGAGTTGAGCAGTACTTC. This chain links TRBV29-1 with TRBJ2-7, with 9 positions matching TRBD2. The V segment lost 8 bases and the J segment 7 bases; nucleotides outside the gene matches: 12. The CDR3 spans 13 residues. Germline CDR1 SQVTM, CDR2 ANQGSEA.

The chain combines TRBV27 with TRBJ1-2; TRBD1 matches 7 bases. V was pared by 7 bases and J by 2 bases, with 25 bases of the junction left unmatched. The CDR3 runs to 20 residues. Germline lookup yields CDR1 MNHEY and CDR2 SMNVEV (reference sequence). The CDR3 DNA is TGTGCCAGCACCGCGGGACAGACCCAAAGGGGTGGAGGTAGAAACTATGGCTACACCTTC. Translated, it gives CASTAGQTQRGGGRNYGYTF.

The chain combines TRBV5-1 with TRBJ2-7; 9 bases match TRBD1. V lost 3 bases, J lost 2 bases, and 6 bases stayed unmatched. Germline lookup yields CDR1 SGHRS and CDR2 YFSETQ. The CDR3 runs 15 residues. CDR3 in amino acids: CASSSAGQGPYEQYF. CDR3 coding DNA: TGCGCCAGCAGCTCGGCGGGACAGGGTCCCTACGAGCAGTACTTC.

This clone showed up just a few times. The chain has TRBV4-2 and TRBJ1-2, with no clear D. CDR1 is LGHNA, CDR2 YNFKEQ, per germline. The CDR3 contains 16 residues. V lost 0 bases, J lost 2 bases, and 13 bases lay in between. The CDR3 sequence: CASSQEGGGGNYGYTF. CDR3 nucleotide sequence: TGTGCCAGCAGCCAAGAGGGAGGCGGAGGGAACTATGGCTACACCTTC.

In this sample, this clone turned up a few times. This chain connects TRBV28 to TRBJ1-2; a possible D gene is TRBD1 (6 bases). The CDR3 has 14 residues. Germline V gene lookup returns CDR1 MDHEN and CDR2 SYDVKM. The V and J ends lost 6 bases and 2 bases respectively, with 13 bases between them. DNA for the CDR3: TGTGCCAGCAGGGTGGGTGGGGGCAACTATGGCTACACCTTC. This translates into CASRVGGGNYGYTF.

V gene TRBV7-9 combines with J gene TRBJ2-5, with D tentatively TRBD2 (6 bases). The CDR3 has 14 residues. V was clipped by 0 bases and J by 5 bases, with 10 bases between them. Germline V gene lookup returns CDR1 SEHNR and CDR2 FQNEAQ (reference sequence). CDR3 coding DNA: TGTGCCAGCAGCTTAGCCGGGAGTTCGGAGACCCAGTACTTC. Residues: CASSLAGSSETQYF.

This clone was observed a single time. The chain employs TRBV18 and TRBJ2-7; tentative D call: TRBD2 (5 bases). V was shortened by 3 bases and J by 6 bases, with 27 bases between the two germline ends. The CDR3 runs to 18 residues. From germline, CDR1 is KGHSH and CDR2 LQKENI. CDR3 sequence reads: CASSPSDDLGRDRSEQYF. The CDR3 coding sequence is TGTGCCAGCTCACCCTCCGACGATCTAGGCCGGGATCGAAGCGAGCAGTACTTC.

A few counts support this clone. The chain has TRBV28 and TRBJ2-5; the D gene is possibly TRBD1 (5 bases). The ends were cut back, 2 bases at V and 5 bases at J, with 18 bases in the middle. The CDR3 contains 16 residues. CDR1 is MDHEN, CDR2 SYDVKM, per germline. The CDR3 reads CASSLLTALEGETQYF. The CDR3 DNA is TGTGCCAGCAGTTTACTGACAGCCTTGGAAGGCGAGACCCAGTACTTC.

The chain recombines TRBV6-5 with TRBJ2-7; D gene unclear. V was cut by 6 bases and J by 2 bases, with 14 bases left in between. This CDR3 is built from 14 residues. Per germline, CDR1 MNHEY and CDR2 SVGAGI. The CDR3 DNA sequence: TGTGCCAGCAGATTAGCAAGCCAAGCCTACGAGCAGTACTTC. Translated, it gives CASRLASQAYEQYF.

The V and J genes are TRBV6-5 and TRBJ2-1; no reliable D call. The CDR3 sequence is 11 residues long. Per germline, CDR1 MNHEY and CDR2 SVGAGI. V lost 7 bases and J 7 bases, leaving 8 bases between the germline ends. The CDR3 region has the DNA TGTGCCAGCATCGCGGAGAATGAGCAGTTCTTC. Protein sequence: CASIAENEQFF.